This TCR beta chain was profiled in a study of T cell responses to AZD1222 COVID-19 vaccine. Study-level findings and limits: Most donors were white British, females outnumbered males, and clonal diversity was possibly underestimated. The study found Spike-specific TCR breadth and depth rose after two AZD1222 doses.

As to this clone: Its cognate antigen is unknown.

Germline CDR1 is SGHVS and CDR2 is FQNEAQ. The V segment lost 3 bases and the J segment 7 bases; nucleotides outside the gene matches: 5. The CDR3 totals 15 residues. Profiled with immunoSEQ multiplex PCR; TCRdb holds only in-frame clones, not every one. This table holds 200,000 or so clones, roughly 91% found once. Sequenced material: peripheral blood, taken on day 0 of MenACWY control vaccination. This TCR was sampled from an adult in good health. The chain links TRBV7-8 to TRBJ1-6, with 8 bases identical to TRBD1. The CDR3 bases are TGTGCCAGCAGCTTCGGACAGGGTAAAAATTCACCCCTCCACTTT. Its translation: CASSFGQGKNSPLHF.